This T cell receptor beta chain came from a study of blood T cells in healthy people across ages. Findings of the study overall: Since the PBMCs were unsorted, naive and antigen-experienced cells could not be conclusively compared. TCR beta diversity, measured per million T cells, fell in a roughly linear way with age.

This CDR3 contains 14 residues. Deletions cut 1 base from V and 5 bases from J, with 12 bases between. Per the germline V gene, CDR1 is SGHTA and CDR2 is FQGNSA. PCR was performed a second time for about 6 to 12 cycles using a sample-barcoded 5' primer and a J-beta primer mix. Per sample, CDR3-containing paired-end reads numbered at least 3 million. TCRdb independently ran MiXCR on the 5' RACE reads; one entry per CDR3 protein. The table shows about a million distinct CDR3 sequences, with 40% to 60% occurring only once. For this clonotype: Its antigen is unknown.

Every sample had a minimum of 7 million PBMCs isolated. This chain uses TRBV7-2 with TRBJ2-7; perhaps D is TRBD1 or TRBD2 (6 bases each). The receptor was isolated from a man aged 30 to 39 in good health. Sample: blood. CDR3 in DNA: TGTGCCAGCAGCTTAGAACCGGGGGCGGACGAGCAGTACTTC. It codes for CASSLEPGADEQYF.